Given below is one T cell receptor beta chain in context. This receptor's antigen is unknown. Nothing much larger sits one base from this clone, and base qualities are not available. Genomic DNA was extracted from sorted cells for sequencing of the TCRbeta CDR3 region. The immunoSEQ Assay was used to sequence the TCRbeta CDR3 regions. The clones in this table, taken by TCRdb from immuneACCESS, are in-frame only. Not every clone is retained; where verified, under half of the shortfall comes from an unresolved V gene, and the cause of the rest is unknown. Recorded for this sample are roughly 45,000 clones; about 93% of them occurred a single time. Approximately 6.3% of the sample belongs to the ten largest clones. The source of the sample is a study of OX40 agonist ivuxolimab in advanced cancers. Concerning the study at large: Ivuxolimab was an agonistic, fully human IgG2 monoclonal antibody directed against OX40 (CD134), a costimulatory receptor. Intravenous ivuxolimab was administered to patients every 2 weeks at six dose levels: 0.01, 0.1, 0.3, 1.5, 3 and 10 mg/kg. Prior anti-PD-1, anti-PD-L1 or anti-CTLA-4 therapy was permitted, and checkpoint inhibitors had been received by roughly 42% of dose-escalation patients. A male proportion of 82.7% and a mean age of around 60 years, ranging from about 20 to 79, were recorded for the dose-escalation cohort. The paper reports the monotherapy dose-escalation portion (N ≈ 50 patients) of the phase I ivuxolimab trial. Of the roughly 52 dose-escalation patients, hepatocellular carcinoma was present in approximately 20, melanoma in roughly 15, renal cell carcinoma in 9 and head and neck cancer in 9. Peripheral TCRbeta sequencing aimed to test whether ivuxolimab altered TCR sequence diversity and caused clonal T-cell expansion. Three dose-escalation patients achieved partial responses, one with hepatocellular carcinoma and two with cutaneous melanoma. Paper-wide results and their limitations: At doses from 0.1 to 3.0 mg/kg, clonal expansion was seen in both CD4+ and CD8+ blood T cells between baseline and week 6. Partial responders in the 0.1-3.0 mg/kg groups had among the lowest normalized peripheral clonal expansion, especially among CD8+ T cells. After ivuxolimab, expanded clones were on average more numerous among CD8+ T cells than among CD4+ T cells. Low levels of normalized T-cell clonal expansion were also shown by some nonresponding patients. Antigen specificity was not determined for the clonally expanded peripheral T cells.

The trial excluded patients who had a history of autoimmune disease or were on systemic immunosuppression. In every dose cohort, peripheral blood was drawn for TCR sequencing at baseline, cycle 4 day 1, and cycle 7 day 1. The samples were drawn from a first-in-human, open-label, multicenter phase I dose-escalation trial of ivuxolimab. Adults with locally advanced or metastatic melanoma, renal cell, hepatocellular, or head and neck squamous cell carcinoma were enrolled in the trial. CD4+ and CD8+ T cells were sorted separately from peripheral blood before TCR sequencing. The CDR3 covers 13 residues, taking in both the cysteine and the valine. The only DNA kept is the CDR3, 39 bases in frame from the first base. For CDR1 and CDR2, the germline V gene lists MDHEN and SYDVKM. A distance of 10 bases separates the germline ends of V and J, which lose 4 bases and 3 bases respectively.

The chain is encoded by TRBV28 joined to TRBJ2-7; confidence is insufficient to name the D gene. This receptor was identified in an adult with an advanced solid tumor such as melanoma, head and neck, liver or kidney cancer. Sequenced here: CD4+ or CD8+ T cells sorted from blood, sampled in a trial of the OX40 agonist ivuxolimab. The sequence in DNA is TGTGCCAGCAGTTCGGATCAGAGCTACGAGCAGTACGTC. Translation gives CASSSDQSYEQYV.